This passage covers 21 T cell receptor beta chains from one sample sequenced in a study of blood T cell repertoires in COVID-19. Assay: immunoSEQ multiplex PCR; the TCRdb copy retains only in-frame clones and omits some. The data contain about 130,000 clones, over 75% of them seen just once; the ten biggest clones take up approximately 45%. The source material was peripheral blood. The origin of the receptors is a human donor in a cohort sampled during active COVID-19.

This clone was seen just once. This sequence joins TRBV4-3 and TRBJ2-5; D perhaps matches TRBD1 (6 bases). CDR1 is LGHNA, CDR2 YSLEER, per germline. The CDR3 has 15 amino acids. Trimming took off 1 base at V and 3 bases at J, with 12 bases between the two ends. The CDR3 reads CASSQGGQPKETQYF. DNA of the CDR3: TGCGCCAGCAGCCAAGGCGGACAGCCCAAAGAGACCCAGTACTTC.

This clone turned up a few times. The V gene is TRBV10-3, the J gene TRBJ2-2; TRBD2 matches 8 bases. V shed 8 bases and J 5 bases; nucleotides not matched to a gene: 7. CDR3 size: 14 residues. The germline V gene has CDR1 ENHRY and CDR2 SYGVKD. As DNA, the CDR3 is TGTGCCATCTCCAGCGGGGGCTCGACCGGGGAGCTGTTTTTT. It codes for CAISSGGSTGELFF.

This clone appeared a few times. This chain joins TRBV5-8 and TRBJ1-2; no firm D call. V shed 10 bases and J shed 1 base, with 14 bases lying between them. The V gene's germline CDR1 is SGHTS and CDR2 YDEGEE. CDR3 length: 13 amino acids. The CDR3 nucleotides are TGTGCCGCAGCCAGGCTTAATAACTATGGCTACACCTTC. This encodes CAAARLNNYGYTF.

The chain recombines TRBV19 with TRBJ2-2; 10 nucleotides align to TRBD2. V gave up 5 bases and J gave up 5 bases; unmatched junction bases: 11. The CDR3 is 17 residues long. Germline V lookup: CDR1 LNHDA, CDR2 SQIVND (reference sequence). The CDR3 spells CASSVGLAVRGTGELFF. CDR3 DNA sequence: TGTGCCAGTAGTGTAGGACTAGCGGTAAGAGGAACCGGGGAGCTGTTTTTT.

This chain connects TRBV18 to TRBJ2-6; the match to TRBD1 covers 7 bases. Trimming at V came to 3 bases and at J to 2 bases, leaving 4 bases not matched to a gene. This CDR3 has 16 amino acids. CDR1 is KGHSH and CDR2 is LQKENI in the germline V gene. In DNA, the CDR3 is TGTGCCAGCTCACCTGGCCAGGGGGCTGGGGCCAACGTCCTGACTTTC. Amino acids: CASSPGQGAGANVLTF. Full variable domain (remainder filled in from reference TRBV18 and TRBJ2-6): NAGVMQNPRHLVRRRGQEARLRCSPMKGHSHVYWYRQLPEEGLKFMVYLQKENIIDESGMPKERFSAEFPKEGPSILRIQQVVRGDSAAYFCASSPGQGAGANVLTFGAGSRLTVL.

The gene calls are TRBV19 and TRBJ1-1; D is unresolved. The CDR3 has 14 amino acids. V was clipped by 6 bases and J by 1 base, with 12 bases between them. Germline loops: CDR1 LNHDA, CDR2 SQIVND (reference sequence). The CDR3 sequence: CASSLRRGNTEAFF. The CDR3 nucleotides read TGTGCCAGTAGCCTAAGGCGGGGGAACACTGAAGCTTTCTTT.

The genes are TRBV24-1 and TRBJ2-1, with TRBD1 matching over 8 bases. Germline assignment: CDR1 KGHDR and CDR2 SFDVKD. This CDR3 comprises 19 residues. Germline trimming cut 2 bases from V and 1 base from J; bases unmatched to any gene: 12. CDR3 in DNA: TGTGCCACCAGTGATTATGGACAGGGACGTTCCCTTTCCTACAATGAGCAGTTCTTC. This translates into CATSDYGQGRSLSYNEQFF.

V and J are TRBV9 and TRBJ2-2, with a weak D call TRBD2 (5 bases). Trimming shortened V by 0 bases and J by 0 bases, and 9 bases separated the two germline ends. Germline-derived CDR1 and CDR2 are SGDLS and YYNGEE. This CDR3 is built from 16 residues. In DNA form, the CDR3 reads TGTGCCAGCAGCGTAGCCGGGAACTCGAACACCGGGGAGCTGTTTTTT. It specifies CASSVAGNSNTGELFF.

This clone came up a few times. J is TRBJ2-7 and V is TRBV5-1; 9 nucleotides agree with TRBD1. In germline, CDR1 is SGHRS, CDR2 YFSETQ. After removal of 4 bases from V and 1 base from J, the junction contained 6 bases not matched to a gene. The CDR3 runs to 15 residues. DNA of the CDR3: TGCGCCAGCAGCCTGGGACAGGGTGGGTCCTACGAGCAGTACGTC. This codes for CASSLGQGGSYEQYV.

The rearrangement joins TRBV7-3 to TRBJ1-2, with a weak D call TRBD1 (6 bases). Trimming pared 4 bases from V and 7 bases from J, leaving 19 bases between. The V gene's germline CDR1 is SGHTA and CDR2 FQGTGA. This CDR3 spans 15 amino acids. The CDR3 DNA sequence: TGTGCCAGCAGCTCATCAGGGGAAATGGATCGTGGCTACACCTTC. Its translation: CASSSSGEMDRGYTF.

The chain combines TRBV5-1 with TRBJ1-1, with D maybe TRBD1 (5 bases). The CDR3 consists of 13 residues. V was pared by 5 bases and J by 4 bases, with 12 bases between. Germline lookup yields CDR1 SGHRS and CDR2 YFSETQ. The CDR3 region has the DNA TGCGCCAGCAGGCCAGGGCAGGGCACTGAAGCTTTCTTT. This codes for CASRPGQGTEAFF.

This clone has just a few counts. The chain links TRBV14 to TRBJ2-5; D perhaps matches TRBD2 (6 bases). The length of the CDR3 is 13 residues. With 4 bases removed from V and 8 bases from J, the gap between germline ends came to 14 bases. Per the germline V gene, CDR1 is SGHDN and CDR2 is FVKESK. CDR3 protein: CASSPFDGGTQYF. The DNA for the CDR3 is TGTGCCAGCAGCCCCTTCGACGGGGGTACCCAGTACTTC.

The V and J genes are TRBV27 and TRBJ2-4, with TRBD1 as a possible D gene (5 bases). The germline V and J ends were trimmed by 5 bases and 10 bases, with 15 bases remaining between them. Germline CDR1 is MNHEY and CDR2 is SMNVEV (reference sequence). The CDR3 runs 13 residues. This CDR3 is CASSSTGSGIQYF. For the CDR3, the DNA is TGTGCCAGCAGTAGTACCGGGTCAGGGATTCAGTACTTC.

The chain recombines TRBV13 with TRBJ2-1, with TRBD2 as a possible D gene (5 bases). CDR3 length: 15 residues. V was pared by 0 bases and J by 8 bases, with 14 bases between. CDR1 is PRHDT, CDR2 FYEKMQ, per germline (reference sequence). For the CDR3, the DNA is TGTGCCAGCAGCTTAGGTCCTCGGGGAAAGTATGAGCAGTTCTTC. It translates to CASSLGPRGKYEQFF.

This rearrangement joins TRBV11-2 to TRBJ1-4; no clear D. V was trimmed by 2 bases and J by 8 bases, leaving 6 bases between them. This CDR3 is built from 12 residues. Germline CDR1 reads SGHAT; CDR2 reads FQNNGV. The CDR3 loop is CASSLRGEKLFF. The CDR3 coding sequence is TGTGCCAGCAGCTTAAGAGGAGAAAAACTGTTTTTT.

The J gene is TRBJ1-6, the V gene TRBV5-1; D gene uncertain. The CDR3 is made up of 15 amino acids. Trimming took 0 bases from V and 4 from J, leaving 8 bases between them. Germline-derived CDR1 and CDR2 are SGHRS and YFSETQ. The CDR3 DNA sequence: TGCGCCAGCAGCTTGGGAGGTTGGTATAATTCACCCCTCCACTTT. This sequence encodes CASSLGGWYNSPLHF.

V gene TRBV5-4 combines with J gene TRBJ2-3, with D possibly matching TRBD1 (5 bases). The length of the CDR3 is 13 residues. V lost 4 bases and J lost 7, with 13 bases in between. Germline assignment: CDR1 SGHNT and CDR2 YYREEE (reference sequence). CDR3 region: CASSPWTTHTQYF. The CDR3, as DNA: TGTGCCAGCAGCCCTTGGACAACTCATACGCAGTATTTT.

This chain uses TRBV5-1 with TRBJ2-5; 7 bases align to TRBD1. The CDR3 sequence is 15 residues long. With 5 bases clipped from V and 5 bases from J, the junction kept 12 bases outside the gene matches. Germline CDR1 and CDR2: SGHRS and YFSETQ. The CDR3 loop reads CASSVTGDQGETQYF. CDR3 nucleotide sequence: TGCGCCAGCAGTGTTACAGGGGACCAGGGGGAGACCCAGTACTTC.

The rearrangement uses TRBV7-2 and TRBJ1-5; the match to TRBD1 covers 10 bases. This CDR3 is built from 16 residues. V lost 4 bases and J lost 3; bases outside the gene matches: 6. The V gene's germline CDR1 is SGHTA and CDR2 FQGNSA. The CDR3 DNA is TGTGCCAGCAGCTCTCGGACAGGGGGTCACAATCAGCCCCAGCATTTT. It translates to CASSSRTGGHNQPQHF.

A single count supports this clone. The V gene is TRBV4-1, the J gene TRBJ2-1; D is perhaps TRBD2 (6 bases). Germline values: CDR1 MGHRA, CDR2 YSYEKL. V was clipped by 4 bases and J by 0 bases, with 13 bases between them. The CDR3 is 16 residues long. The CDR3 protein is CASSPLAGRSYNEQFF. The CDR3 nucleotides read TGCGCCAGCAGCCCCCTGGCGGGACGCTCCTACAATGAGCAGTTCTTC.

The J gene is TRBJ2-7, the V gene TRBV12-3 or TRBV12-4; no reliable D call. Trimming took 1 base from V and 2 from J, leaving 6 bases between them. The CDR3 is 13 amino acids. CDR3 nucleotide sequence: TGTGCCAGCAGTTTAGACACGACCTACGAGCAGTACTTC. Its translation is CASSLDTTYEQYF.